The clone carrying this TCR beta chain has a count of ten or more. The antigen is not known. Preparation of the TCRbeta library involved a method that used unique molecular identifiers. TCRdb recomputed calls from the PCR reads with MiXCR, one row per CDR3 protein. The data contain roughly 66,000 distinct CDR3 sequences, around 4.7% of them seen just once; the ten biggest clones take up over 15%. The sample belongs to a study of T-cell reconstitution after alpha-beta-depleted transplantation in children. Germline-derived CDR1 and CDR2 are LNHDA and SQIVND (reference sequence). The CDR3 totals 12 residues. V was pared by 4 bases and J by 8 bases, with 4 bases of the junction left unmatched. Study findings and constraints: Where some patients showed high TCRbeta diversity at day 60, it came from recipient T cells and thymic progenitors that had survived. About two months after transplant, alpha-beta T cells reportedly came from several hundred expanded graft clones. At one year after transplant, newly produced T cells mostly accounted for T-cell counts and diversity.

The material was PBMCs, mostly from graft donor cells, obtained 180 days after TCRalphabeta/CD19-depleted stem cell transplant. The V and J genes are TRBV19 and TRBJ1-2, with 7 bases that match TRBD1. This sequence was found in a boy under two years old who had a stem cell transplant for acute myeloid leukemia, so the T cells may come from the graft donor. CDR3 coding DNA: TGTGCCAGTAGTACAGACAGGGACGGCTACACCTTC. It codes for CASSTDRDGYTF. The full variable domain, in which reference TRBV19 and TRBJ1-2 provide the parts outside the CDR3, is DGGITQSPKYLFRKEGQNVTLSCEQNLNHDAMYWYRQDPGQGLRLIYYSQIVNDFQKGDIAEGYSVSREKKESFPLTVTSAQKNPTAFYLCASSTDRDGYTFGSGTRLTVV.